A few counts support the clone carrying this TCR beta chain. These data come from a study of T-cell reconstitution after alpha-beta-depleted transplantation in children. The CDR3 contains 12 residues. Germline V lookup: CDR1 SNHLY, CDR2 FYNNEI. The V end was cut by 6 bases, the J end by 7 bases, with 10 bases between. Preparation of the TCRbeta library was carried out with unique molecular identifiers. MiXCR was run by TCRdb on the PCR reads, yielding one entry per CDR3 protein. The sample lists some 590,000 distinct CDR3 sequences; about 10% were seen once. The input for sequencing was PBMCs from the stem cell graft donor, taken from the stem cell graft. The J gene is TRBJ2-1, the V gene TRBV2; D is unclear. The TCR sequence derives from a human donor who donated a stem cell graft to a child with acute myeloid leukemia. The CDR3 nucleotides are TGTGCCAGCAGGGGCGTACTGAATGAGCAGTTCTTC. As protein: CASRGVLNEQFF. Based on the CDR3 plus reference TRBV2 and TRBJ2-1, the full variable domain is EPEVTQTPSHQVTQMGQEVILRCVPISNHLYFYWYRQILGQKVEFLVSFYNNEISEKSEIFDDQFSVERPDGSNFTLKIRSTKLEDSAMYFCASRGVLNEQFFGPGTRLTVL.